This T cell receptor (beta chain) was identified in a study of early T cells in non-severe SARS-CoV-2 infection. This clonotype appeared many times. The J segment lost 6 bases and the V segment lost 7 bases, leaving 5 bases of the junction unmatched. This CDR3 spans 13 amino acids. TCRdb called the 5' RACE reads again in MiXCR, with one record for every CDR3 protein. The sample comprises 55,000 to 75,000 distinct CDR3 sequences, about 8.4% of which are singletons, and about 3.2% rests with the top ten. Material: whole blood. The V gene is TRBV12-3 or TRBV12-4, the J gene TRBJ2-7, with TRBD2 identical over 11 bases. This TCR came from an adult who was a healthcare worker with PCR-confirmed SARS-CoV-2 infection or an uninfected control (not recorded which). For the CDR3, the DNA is TGTGCCAGCACCCTTGGACTAGCGGGCGAGCAGTACTTC. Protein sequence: CASTLGLAGEQYF.